The sequence of this T cell receptor (beta chain) was determined in a study of T-cell memory formation after mild COVID-19. Study summary: In these data, TCR clusters were largely donor specific. General study results and limits: For second-wave clones that peaked at day 37, SARS-CoV-2 specificity went unverified.

The CDR3 sequence is 16 residues long. The germline V gene encodes CDR1 SGHNT and CDR2 YYREEE (reference sequence). V gave up 3 bases and J gave up 7 bases; unmatched junction bases: 12. This clonotype turned up a few times. Antigen: not known. One entry per CDR3 protein results from TCRdb running MiXCR on the 5' RACE reads. Of about 190,000 distinct CDR3 sequences in the sample, around 19% are singletons; the top ten hold roughly 2.3%. The receptor's source is an adult woman who had mild COVID-19 (a few samples of this study predate the infection). Cell type and time point are not known. The sequencing sample was made of PBMCs or a T cell subset sorted from them (not recorded which). The genes are TRBV5-4 and TRBJ2-1; 8 nucleotides agree with TRBD2. The CDR3 nucleotides are TGTGCCAGCAGCTCGCGCGTCGGGACTAGTAGGAATGAGCAGTTCTTC. This encodes CASSSRVGTSRNEQFF.